This TCR beta chain was found in a study of shared clonotypes between healthy human individuals (TCRdb year 2020). Describing the broader study: The cohort included three men and a couple of women between 18 and 49 years of age. To increase sequencing depth and limit assay-specific biases, TCR repertoire library preparation and sequencing were carried out by different laboratories using diverse techniques. For each donor, CD4 naive and CD4 memory were each given three plates, CD8 naive was given two plates, and CD8 memory was given one plate. The study deeply sequenced blood TCR repertoires of about 5 healthy adults to estimate repertoire size and the extent of clonotype sharing between individuals. Leukapheresis yielded between about 0.85 and 9 billion PBMCs per donor.

Including the terminal cysteine and phenylalanine, the CDR3 comprises 13 residues. The only DNA kept is the CDR3, 39 bases in frame from the first base. CDR1 LNHNV and CDR2 YYDKDF are derived from the germline V gene (reference sequence). V lost 0 bases and J lost 5 bases; the stretch between them is 6 bases long. In regard to this clone: Its antigen is currently not known. Within one base of it there is no much larger clone, and no base qualities were kept.

The donors were healthy, HIV-negative adults who had no recently reported acute infections or vaccinations. Every donor was a Caucasian adult residing in Nashville, Tennessee, USA. CD4+ T cells were enriched by magnetic negative selection, after which naive cells were positively selected on CD45RA and the negative fraction was taken as the memory subset. Blood was obtained by leukapheresis, after which PBMCs were separated by Ficoll-Histopaque density gradient centrifugation and cryopreserved in liquid nitrogen vapor phase. Analytical flow cytometry was used to check the purity and quantity of every magnetically sorted T cell population. Each sorted fraction had its genomic DNA isolated and then quantified by UV absorbance on a Nanodrop 2000c. Summary of the overall study and its limitations: Incomplete sequencing was indicated by rarefaction of sorted-subset datasets, despite the large sequencing depth. Sampling was restricted to blood, and TCR repertoires in tissues likely differ from the TCR repertoires found in blood. Roughly 5% of naive CD4, 3.5% of naive CD8, around 2.3% of memory CD4, and 0.4% of memory CD8 clonotypes were shared across several donors. Higher generation probabilities were observed for clonotypes shared by all four sorted-subset donors than for non-shared clonotypes. Estimated clonotype richness was generally larger for naive than for memory subsets. Based on pairwise subsampling, the degree of clonotype sharing among donors was expected to be affected by sequencing depth. The genetic and exposure-history diversity represented was limited by the small number of donors.

TCR CDR3 regions were amplified from genomic DNA by multiplex PCR using the deep immunoSEQ assay. For each cell subset, the extracted genomic DNA was distributed evenly across all wells of several immunoSEQ 96-well plates, and each plate served as one replicate. For sorted subsets, about 210 ng of genomic DNA, equivalent to roughly 33,000 T cell genomes, went into each replicate PCR. Purified libraries were measured with a Qubit 3.0 fluorometer, size-checked on a Bioanalyzer 2100, and measured again with the KAPA Library Quantification kit. Every immunoSEQ 96-well plate was sequenced on a dedicated single-read 150-cycle Illumina NextSeq 550 flow cell. The authors' pipeline ran thus. Because only junctional sequences without quality scores were contained in the immunoSEQ output, filtering matching that applied to full-length reads could not be performed. Sequences were annotated with PyIR, a Python wrapper for IgBLAST v1.9, using IMGT germline references to assign V/J genes and CDR3. Reads with weak V/J assignments (E-value above 1e-6), missing CDR3, stop codons, out-of-frame junctions, or ambiguous translated residues were removed. A V3J clonotype was defined by an identical inferred V gene, J gene, and CDR3 amino acid sequence. To compute the percentage overlap between repertoires, the number of shared unique clonotypes was divided by the size of the smaller repertoire. Repertoire richness was assessed with RTK rarefaction, the Chao1 estimator, and Recon v2.1 estimates of unobserved clonotypes. OLGA was used to compute generation probabilities for all TCRbeta clonotypes that the gDNA method yielded from a few donors. TCRdb mirrors the immuneACCESS table, restricted to in-frame sequences. Some clones are absent from its copies; in checked studies, under half trace to an unresolved V gene, and the reason for the others is unknown. From that table come the V and J calls and clone size; the DNA was used to work out D and trimming. The sample records 2 million to 3 million clones, over 85% of which are singletons. The ten largest make up 0.35% to 0.45% of the sample.

The sequence joins TRBV15 to TRBJ2-3, with the D gene uncertain. Material for sequencing was naive CD4+ T cells from PBMCs. The sample's cell subset or site label is to be understood as: CD45RA+ positively selected. The sequence came from a man aged 18 to 35 in good health. Some clones in this sample may be carry-over from other donors' samples. CDR3 reads: CATSRDGKDTQYF. The DNA is TGTGCCACCAGCAGAGATGGGAAAGATACGCAGTATTTT.